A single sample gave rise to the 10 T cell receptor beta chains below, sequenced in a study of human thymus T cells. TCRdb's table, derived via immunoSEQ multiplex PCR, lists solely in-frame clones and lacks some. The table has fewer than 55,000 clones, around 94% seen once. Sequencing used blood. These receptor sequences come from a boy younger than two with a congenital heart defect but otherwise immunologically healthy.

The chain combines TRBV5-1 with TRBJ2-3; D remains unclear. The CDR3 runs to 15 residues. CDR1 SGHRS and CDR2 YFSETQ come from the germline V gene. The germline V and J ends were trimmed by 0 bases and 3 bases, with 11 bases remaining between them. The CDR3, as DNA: TGCGCCAGCAGCTTGGGGGTCGGAGAGACAGATACGCAGTATTTT. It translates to CASSLGVGETDTQYF.

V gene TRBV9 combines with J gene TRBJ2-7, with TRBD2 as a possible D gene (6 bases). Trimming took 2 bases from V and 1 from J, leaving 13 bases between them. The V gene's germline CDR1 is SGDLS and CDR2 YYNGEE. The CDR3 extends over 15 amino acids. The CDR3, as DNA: TGTGCCAGCAGCGTCTCCGGGACTGAGTCCTACGAGCAGTACTTC. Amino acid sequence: CASSVSGTESYEQYF.

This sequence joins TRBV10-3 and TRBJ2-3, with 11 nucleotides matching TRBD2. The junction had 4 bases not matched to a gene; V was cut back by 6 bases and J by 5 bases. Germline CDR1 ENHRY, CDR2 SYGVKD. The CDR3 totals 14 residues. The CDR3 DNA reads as TGTGCCATCAGGGGACTAGCGGAATTAGATACGCAGTATTTT. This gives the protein CAIRGLAELDTQYF.

CDR3 sequence reads: CASKAAYSSYEQYF. Here the CDR3 DNA reads TGTGCCAGTAAGGCGGCGTATAGCTCCTACGAGCAGTACTTC. V and J are TRBV19 and TRBJ2-7; D ambiguous. With 7 bases removed from V and 0 bases from J, the gap between germline ends came to 13 bases. There are 14 residues in the CDR3. CDR1 is LNHDA and CDR2 is SQIVND in the germline V gene (reference sequence).

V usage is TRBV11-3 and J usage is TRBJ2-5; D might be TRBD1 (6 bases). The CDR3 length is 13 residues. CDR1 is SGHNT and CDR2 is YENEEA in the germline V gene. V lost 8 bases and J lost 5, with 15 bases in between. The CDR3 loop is CASLQGKGETQYF. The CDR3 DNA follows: TGTGCCAGCTTACAGGGAAAGGGGGAGACCCAGTACTTC.

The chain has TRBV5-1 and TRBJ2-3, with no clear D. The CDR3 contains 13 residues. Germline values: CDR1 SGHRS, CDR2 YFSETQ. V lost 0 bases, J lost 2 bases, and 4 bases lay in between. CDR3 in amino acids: CASSLGHTDTQYF. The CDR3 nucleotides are TGCGCCAGCAGCTTGGGGCACACAGATACGCAGTATTTT.

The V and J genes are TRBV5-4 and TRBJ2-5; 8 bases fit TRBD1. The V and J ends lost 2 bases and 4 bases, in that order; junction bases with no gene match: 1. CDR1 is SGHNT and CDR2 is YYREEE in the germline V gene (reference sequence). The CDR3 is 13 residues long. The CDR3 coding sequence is TGTGCCAGCAGCTTCAGGGGGCGAGAGACCCAGTACTTC. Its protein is CASSFRGRETQYF.

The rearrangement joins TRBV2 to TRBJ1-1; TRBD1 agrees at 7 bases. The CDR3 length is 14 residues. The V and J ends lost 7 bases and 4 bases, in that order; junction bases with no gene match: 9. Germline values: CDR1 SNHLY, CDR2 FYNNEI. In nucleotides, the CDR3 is TGTGCCAGCATAGGAGGGGGCAAGGTCACTGAAGCTTTCTTT. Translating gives CASIGGGKVTEAFF.

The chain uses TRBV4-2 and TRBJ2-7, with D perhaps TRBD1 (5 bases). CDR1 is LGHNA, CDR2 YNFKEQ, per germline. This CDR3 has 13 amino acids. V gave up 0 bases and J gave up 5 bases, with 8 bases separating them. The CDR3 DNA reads TGTGCCAGCAGCCAAGAGGCAGGGAACGAGCAGTACTTC. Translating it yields CASSQEAGNEQYF.

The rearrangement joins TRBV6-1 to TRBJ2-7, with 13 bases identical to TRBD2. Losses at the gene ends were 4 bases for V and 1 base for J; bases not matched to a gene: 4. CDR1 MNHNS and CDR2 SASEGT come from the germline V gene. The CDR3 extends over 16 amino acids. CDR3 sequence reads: CASSALAGGQSYEQYF. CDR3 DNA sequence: TGTGCCAGCAGTGCACTAGCGGGGGGGCAATCCTACGAGCAGTACTTC.